The text below deals with one TCR beta chain. As yet, its antigen is unknown. Germline lookup yields CDR1 SNHLY and CDR2 FYNNEI. Trimming removed 6 bases from V and 2 bases from J, with 7 bases in between. The CDR3 spans 12 residues. This entry belongs to a study of OX40 agonist ivuxolimab in advanced cancers. General observations from the study: Not determined was the antigen specificity of the expanded peripheral T cells.

TCRdb's copy holds only in-frame clones and misses some; the assay was immunoSEQ multiplex PCR. The repertoire holds tens of thousands of clones, with roughly 83% as singletons. The V and J genes are TRBV2 and TRBJ1-2; unclear D gene. The source was CD4+ or CD8+ T cells sorted from blood, collected in a trial of the OX40 agonist ivuxolimab. The receptor comes from an adult with an advanced solid tumor such as melanoma, head and neck, liver or kidney cancer. The CDR3 is CASSNINYGYTF. For the CDR3, the DNA is TGTGCCAGCAGCAATATAAACTATGGCTACACCTTC.